This entry features one T cell receptor beta chain sequence. Its recognized antigen is unknown. One base away there is no much larger clone; base qualities are not given. V and J lose 1 base and 1 base, and a span of 5 bases separates them. The CDR3 numbers 14 residues from cysteine through phenylalanine. Only the CDR3 DNA is retained, 42 bases long and in frame from the first base. CDR1 and CDR2 are drawn from the germline V gene: SGHTA, FQGNSA. Donors were immunologically healthy infants undergoing open corrective cardiac surgery for congenital heart defects in Finland. During surgery, a small 0.5-1 mL aliquot of peripheral blood was collected from four of the eight donors. For blood samples, genomic DNA was extracted from all available leukocytes instead of from a fixed number of cells. Erythrocytes were removed from blood with ACK lysis buffer, and the leukocytes were stored as pellets at -70 °C. A QIAsymphony instrument was used to extract genomic DNA from the frozen cell pellets.

This sample was taken from a study of human thymus T cells (dated by TCRdb to 2020 to 2021). Background for the entire study: TCR alpha and beta repertoires from seven to nine infant thymus samples and a few related peripheral blood samples were characterized in the study. The infant donors were 7 to 244 days old, and the cohort included roughly six males and two females.

Using the immunoSEQ multiplex PCR assay, the TCRB and TCRAD loci were amplified from a standardized quantity of quality-controlled genomic DNA. The amplicons covered the V(D)J region and were long enough to include the CDR3 and to identify the V and J genes. The commercial immunoSEQ service was used to sequence amplicons on an Illumina platform. On the authors' methods: Primer bias and sequencing errors were corrected using previously described methods, and TCRAD and TCRB definitions followed the IMGT database. Analysis of the repertoires was done with immunoSEQ Analyzer 3.0 and VDJTools and included basic statistics, V/J segment usage, diversity estimates, rarefaction and pairwise overlap. Diversity was estimated using the Chao1, ChaoE, Efron-Thisted, Shannon and inverse Simpson indices, and was also estimated on datasets down-sampled to the size of the smallest sample. Repertoire overlap used strict matching of CDR3 nucleotide sequence, V gene and J gene, with Jaccard-based multidimensional scaling clustering. The table comes from immuneACCESS by way of TCRdb, which keeps in-frame sequences with V and J called. Part of the clones is missing from these tables; in studies checked, under half for an unresolved V gene and the rest for unknown reasons. V, J and clone size are taken as reported in that table, and D and trimming were inferred from the DNA itself. The sample profile shows approximately 46,000 clones; around 93% of them were found once. The biggest ten clones account for about 0.17% of the sample.

General study outcomes and caveats: Biased V and J gene segment usage appeared to be present in both thymic and peripheral blood repertoires. On average, thymus samples gave around 880,000 unique TCRB clonotypes, whereas blood samples gave around 80,000.

This sequence was found in a girl younger than two with a congenital heart defect but otherwise immunologically healthy. Sequenced: blood. The rearrangement combines TRBV7-2 with TRBJ1-5; no D gene can be assigned with confidence. The nucleotides are TGTGCCAGCAGCTTAGGAGTGAGCAATCAGCCCCAGCATTTT. Its amino acids are CASSLGVSNQPQHF.